This TCR beta chain came from a study of T-cell reconstitution after alpha-beta-depleted transplantation in children. Unique molecular identifiers were incorporated during preparation of the TCRbeta library. One entry per CDR3 protein, called by TCRdb with MiXCR from the PCR reads. The sample yields 500,000 to 600,000 distinct CDR3 sequences, approximately 20% seen once. This clonotype has at least ten counts. This CDR3 is 13 amino acids long. Germline assignment: CDR1 SGDLS and CDR2 YYNGEE. Trimming pared 4 bases from V and 3 bases from J, leaving 11 bases between. The receptor comes from a human donor who donated a stem cell graft to a child with acute lymphoblastic leukemia. The chain couples TRBV9 to TRBJ2-7; weak D call: TRBD1 (6 bases). Here the sequenced sample was PBMCs from the stem cell graft donor, taken from the stem cell graft. The CDR3 region is CASSPGVGYEQYF. CDR3 sequence (DNA): TGTGCCAGCAGCCCAGGGGTTGGCTACGAGCAGTACTTC.